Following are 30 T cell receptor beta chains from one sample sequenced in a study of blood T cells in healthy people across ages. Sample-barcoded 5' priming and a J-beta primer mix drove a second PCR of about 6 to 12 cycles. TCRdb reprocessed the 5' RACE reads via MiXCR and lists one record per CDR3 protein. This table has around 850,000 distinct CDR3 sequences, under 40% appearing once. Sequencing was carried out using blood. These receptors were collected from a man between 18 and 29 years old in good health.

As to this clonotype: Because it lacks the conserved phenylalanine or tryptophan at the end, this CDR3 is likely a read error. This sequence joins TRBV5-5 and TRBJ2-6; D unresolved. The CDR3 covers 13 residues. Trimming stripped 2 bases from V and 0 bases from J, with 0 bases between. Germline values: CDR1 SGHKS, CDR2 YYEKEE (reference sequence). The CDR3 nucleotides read TGTGCCAGCAGCTTCTCTGGGGCCAACGTCCTGACTTAC. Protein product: CASSFSGANVLTY.

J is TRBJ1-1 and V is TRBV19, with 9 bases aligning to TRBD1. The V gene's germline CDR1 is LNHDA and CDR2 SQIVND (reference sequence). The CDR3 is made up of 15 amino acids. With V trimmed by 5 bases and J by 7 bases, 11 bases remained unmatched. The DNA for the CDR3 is TGTGCCAGTAGTGAAGCCGGGACAGGGACATATGAAGCTTTCTTT. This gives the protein CASSEAGTGTYEAFF.

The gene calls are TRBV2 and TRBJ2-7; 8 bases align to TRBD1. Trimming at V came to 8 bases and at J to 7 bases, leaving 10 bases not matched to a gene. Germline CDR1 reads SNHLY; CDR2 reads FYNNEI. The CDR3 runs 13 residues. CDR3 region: CASGQGARNEQYF. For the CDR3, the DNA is TGTGCCAGCGGGCAGGGGGCGCGAAATGAGCAGTACTTC. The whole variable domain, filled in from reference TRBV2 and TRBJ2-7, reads EPEVTQTPSHQVTQMGQEVILRCVPISNHLYFYWYRQILGQKVEFLVSFYNNEISEKSEIFDDQFSVERPDGSNFTLKIRSTKLEDSAMYFCASGQGARNEQYFGPGTRLTVT.

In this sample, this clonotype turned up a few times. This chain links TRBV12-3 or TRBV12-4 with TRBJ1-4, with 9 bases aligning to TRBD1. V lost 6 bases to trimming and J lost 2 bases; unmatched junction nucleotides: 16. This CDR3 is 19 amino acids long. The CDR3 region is CASSTGQGPGGGTNEKLFF. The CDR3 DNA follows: TGTGCCAGCAGCACGGGACAGGGTCCTGGGGGGGGGACTAATGAAAAACTGTTTTTT.

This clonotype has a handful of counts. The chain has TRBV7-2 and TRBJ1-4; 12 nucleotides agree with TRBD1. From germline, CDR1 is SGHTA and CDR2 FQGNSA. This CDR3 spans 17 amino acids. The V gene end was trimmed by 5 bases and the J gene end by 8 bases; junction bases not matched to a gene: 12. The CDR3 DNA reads TGTGCCAGCAGCCAGATGGGGGGACAGGGGGCGGGGGAAAAACTGTTTTTT. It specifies CASSQMGGQGAGEKLFF.

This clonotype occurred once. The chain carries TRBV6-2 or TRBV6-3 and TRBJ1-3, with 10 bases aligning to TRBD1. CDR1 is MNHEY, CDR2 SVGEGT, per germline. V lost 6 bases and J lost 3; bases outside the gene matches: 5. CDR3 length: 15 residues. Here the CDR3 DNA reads TGTGCCAGCAGCGAAGACAGGGGGCTTGGAAACACCATATATTTT. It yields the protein CASSEDRGLGNTIYF.

The CDR3 loop is CSATRGGNEKLFF. The CDR3 nucleotides read TGCAGTGCTACCCGAGGGGGTAATGAAAAACTGTTTTTT. The genes are TRBV20-1 and TRBJ1-4; weak D call: TRBD1 (6 bases). V was trimmed by 4 bases and J by 4 bases, leaving 10 bases between them. This CDR3 comprises 13 residues. Germline V CDR1 and CDR2: DFQATT, SNEGSKA (reference sequence).

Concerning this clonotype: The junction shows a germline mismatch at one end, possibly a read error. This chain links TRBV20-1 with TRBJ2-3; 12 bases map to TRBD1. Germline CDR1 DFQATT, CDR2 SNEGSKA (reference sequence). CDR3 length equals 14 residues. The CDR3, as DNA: TGCAGTGCCCCGGGACAGGGGGCGGGAGATACGCGGTATTTT. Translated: CSAPGQGAGDTRYF.

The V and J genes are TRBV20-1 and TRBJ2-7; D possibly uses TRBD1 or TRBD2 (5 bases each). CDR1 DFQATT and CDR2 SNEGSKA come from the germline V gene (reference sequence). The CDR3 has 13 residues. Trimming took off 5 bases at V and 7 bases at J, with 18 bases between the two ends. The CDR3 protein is CSADGDLRNEQYF. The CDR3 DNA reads TGCAGTGCTGACGGGGACCTCCGAAATGAGCAGTACTTC.

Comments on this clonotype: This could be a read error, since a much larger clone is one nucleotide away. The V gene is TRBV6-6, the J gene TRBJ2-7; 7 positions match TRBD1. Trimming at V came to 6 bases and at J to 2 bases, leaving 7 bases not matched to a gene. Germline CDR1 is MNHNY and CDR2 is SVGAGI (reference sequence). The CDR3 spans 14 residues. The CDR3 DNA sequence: TGTGCCAGCAGAAAGGACAGGTCCCCCTACGAGCAGTACTTC. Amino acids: CASRKDRSPYEQYF.

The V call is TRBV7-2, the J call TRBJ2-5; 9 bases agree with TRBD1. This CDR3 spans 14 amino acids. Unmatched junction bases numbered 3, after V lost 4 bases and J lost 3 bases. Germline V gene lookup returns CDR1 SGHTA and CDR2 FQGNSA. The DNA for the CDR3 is TGTGCCAGCAGCTCTTGGACAGGGGAAGAGACCCAGTACTTC. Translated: CASSSWTGEETQYF. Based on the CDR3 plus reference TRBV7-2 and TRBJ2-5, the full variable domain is GAGVSQSPSNKVTEKGKDVELRCDPISGHTALYWYRQSLGQGLEFLIYFQGNSAPDKSGLPSDRFSAERTGGSVSTLTIQRTQQEDSAVYLCASSSWTGEETQYFGPGTRLLVL.

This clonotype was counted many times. The CDR3 here is CASSEGGYSNQPQHF. The CDR3, as DNA: TGTGCCAGCAGCGAAGGGGGTTATAGCAATCAGCCCCAGCATTTT. The gene calls are TRBV9 and TRBJ1-5, with a tentative D call TRBD1 (6 bases). CDR3 size: 15 residues. Germline loops: CDR1 SGDLS, CDR2 YYNGEE. The ends were cut back, 3 bases at V and 0 bases at J, with 10 bases in the middle.

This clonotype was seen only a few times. CDR3 in DNA: TGCGCCAGCAGCGCCACTAGCGGGGGGGAGAAAGAGACCCAGTACTTC. It codes for CASSATSGGEKETQYF. The J gene is TRBJ2-5, the V gene TRBV5-1; 13 bases are a match to TRBD2. The CDR3 totals 16 residues. Per the germline V gene, CDR1 is SGHRS and CDR2 is YFSETQ. Losses at the gene ends were 4 bases for V and 3 bases for J; bases not matched to a gene: 6.

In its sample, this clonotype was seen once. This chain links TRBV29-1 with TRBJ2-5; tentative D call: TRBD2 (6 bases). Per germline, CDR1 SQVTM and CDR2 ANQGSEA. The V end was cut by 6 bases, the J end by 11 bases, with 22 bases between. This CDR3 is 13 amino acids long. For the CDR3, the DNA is TGCAGCGTACCGGGACTTTCATACAATGAGCAGTACTTC. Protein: CSVPGLSYNEQYF.

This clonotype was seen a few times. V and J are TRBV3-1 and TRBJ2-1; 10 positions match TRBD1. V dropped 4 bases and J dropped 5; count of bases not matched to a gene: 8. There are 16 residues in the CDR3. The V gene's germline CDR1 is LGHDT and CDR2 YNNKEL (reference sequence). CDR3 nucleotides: TGTGCCAGCAGCCCCCTGCCGGGACAGGGGAACAATGAGCAGTTCTTC. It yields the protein CASSPLPGQGNNEQFF.

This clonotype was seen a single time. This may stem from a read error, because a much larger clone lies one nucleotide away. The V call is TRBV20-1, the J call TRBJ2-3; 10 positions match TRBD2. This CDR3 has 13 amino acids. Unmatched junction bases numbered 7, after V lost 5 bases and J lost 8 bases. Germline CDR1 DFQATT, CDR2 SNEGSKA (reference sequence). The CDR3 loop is CSALGLAEPTQYF. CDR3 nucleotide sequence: TGCAGTGCTCTCGGACTAGCGGAGCCTACGCAGTATTTT.

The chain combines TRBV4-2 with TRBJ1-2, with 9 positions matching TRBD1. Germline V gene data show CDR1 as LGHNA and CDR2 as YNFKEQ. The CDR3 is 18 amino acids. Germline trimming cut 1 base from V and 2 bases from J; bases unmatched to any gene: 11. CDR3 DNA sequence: TGTGCCAGCAGCCAAGTCACCTCCGGGACAGGGAAGAACTATGGCTACACCTTC. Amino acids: CASSQVTSGTGKNYGYTF.

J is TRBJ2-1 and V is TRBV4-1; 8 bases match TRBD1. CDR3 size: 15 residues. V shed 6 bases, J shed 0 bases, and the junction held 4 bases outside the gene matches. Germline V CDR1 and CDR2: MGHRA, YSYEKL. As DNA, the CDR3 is TGCGCCAGCAGACCCACAGGGGGCTCCTACAATGAGCAGTTCTTC. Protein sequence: CASRPTGGSYNEQFF.

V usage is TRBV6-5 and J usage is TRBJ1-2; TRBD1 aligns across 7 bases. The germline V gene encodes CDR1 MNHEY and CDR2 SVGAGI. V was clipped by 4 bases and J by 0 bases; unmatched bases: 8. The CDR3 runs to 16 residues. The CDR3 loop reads CASSSTGTVANYGYTF. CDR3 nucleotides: TGTGCCAGCAGTTCTACCGGGACAGTAGCTAACTATGGCTACACCTTC.

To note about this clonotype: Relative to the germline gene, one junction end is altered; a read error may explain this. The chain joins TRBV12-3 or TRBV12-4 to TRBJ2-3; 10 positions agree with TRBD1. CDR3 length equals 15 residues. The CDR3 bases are TGTGCCAGCAGACTGGACAGGGGGGTCACAGATGCGCAGTATTTC. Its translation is CASRLDRGVTDAQYF.

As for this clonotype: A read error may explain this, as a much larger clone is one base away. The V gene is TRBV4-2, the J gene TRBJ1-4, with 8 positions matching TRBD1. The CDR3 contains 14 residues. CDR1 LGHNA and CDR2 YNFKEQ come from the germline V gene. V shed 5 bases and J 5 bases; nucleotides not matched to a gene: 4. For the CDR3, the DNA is TGTGCCAGCAGCGGGGGACAGGAGAATGAAAAACTGTTTTTT. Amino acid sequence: CASSGGQENEKLFF.

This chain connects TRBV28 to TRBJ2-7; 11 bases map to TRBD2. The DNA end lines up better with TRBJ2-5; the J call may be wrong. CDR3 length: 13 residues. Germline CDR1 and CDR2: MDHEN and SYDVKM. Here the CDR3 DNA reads TGTGCTTCGACTAGCGGGGTCGGGGAGACCCAGTACTTC. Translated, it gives CASTSGVGETQYF.

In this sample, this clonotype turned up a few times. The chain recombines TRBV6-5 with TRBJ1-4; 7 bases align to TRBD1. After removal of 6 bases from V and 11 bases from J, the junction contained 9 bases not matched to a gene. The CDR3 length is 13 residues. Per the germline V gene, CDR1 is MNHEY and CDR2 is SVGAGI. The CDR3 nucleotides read TGTGCCAGCAGCCGCGACAGGGAACGCAAACTGTTTTTT. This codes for CASSRDRERKLFF.

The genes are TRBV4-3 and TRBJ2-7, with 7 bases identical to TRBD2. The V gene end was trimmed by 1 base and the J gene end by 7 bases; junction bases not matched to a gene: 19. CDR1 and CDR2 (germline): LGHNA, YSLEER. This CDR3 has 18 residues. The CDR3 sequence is CASSQAPSLAASYNEQYF. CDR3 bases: TGCGCCAGCAGCCAAGCCCCCTCTCTAGCGGCCTCCTACAATGAGCAGTACTTC.

The CDR3 sequence is CASSQLAGGSYEQYF. The CDR3 DNA follows: TGTGCCAGCAGCCAACTAGCGGGAGGCTCCTACGAGCAGTACTTC. The chain couples TRBV3-1 to TRBJ2-7, with 11 bases fitting TRBD2. Germline lookup yields CDR1 LGHDT and CDR2 YNNKEL (reference sequence). J gave up 0 bases and V 2 bases, and 0 bases lay outside the gene matches. The CDR3 loop spans 15 amino acids.

The CDR3, as DNA: TGTGCCACCAGTGATGCCGGGGCCATCAGTGAGCAGTTCTTC. Its translation: CATSDAGAISEQFF. The rearrangement uses TRBV24-1 and TRBJ2-1; D may match TRBD1 or TRBD2 (5 bases each). V was cut by 3 bases and J by 9 bases, with 14 bases left in between. CDR1 is KGHDR and CDR2 is SFDVKD in the germline V gene. The CDR3 runs to 14 residues.

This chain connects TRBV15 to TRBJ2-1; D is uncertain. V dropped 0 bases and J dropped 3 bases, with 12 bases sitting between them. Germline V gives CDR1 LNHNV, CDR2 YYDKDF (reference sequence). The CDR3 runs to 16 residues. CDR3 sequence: CATSRDAVAYYNEQFF. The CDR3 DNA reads TGTGCCACCAGCAGAGATGCGGTAGCATACTACAATGAGCAGTTCTTC.

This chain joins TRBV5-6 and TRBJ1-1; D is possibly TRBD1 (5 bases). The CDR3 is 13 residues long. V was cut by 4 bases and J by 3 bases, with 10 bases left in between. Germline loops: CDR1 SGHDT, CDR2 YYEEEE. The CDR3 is CASSQGSDTEAFF. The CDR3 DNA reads TGTGCCAGCAGCCAGGGCAGTGACACTGAAGCTTTCTTT.

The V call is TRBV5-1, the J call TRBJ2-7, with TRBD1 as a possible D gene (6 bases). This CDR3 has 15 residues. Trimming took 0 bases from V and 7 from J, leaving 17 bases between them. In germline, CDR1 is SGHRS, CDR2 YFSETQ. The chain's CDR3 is CASSLDGTTYNEQYF. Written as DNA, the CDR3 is TGCGCCAGCAGCTTGGACGGGACAACTTACAATGAGCAGTACTTC.

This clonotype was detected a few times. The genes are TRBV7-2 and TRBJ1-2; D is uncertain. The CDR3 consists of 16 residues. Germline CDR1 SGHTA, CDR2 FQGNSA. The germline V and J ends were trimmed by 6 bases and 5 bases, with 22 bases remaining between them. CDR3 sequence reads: CASSLTVTGIGYGYTF. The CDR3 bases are TGTGCCAGCAGTTTAACCGTAACGGGGATTGGTTATGGCTACACCTTC.